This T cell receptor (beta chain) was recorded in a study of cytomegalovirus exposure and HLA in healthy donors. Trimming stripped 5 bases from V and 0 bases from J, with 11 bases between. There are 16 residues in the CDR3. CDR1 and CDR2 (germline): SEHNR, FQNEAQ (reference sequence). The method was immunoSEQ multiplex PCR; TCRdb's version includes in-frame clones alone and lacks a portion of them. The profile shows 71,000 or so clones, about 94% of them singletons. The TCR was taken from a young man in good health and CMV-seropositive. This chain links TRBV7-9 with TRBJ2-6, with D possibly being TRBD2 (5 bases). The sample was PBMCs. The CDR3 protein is CASSPLGSSGANVLTF. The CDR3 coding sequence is TGTGCCAGCAGCCCCCTAGGGAGCTCTGGGGCCAACGTCCTGACTTTC.